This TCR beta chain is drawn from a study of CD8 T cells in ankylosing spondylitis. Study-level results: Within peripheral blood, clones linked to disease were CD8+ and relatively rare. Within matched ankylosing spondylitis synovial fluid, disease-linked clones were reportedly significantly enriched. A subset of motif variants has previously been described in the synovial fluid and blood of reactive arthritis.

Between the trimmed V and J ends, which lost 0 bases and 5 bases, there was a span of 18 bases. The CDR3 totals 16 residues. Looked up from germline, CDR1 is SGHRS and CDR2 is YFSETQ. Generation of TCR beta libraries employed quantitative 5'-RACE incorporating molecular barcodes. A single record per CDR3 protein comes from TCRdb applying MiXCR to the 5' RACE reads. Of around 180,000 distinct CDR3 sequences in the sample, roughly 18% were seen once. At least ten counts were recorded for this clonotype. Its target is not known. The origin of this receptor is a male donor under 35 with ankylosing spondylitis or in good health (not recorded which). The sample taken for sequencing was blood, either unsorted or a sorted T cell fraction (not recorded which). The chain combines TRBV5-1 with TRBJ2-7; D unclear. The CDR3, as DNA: TGCGCCAGCAGCTTGGTCGCTTCGGGTGGTTGGGACGAGCAGTACTTC. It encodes CASSLVASGGWDEQYF.